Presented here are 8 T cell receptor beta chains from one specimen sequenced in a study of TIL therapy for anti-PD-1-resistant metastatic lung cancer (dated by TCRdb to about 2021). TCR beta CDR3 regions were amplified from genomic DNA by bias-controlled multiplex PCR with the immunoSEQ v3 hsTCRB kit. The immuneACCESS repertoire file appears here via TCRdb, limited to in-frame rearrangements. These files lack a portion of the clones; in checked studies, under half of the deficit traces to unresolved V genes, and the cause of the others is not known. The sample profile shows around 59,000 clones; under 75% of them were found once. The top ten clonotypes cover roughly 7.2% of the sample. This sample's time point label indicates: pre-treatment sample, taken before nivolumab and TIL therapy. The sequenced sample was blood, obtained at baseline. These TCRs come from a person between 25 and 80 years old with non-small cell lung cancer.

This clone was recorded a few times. The CDR3 region has the DNA TGTGCCAGCAGCGTAGGCGCGGGCACTGAAGCTTTCTTT. Protein product: CASSVGAGTEAFF. The chain employs TRBV9 and TRBJ1-1; D remains ambiguous. The CDR3 consists of 13 residues. CDR1 and CDR2 (germline): SGDLS, YYNGEE. The V gene lost 0 bases and the J gene lost 4 bases, with 7 bases spanning the gap.

The CDR3 loop reads CAWSNYRADFYLSGNTIYF. The CDR3 coding sequence is TGTGCCTGGAGTAATTATCGGGCAGACTTTTACCTCTCTGGAAACACCATATATTTT. The chain links TRBV30 to TRBJ1-3; no clear D. This CDR3 has 19 residues. Per the germline V gene, CDR1 is GTSNPN and CDR2 is SVGIG (reference sequence). V shed 2 bases and J shed 0 bases, with 23 bases lying between them.

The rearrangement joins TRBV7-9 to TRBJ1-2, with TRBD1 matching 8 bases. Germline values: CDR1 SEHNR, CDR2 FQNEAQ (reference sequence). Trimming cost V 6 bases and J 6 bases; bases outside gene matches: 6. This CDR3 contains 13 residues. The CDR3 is CASSQTGVDGYTF. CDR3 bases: TGTGCCAGCAGTCAGACAGGGGTGGATGGCTACACCTTC.

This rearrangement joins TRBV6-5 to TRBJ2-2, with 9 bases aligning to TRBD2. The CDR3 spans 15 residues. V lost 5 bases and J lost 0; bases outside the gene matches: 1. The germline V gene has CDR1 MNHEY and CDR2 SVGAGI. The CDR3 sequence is CASSRGGANTGELFF. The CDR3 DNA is TGTGCCAGCAGTCGCGGGGGGGCGAACACCGGGGAGCTGTTTTTT.

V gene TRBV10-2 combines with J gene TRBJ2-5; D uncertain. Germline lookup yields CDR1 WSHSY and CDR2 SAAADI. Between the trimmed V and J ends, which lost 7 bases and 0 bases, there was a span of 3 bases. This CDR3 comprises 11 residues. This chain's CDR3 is CASTYQETQYF. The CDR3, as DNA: TGCGCCAGCACCTACCAAGAGACCCAGTACTTC.

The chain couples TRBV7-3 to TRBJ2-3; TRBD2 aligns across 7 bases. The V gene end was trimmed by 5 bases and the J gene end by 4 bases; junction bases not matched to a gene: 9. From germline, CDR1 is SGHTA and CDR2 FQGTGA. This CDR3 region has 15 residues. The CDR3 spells CASSPPGLAADTQYF. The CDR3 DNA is TGTGCCAGCAGCCCTCCCGGGCTAGCGGCAGATACGCAGTATTTT.

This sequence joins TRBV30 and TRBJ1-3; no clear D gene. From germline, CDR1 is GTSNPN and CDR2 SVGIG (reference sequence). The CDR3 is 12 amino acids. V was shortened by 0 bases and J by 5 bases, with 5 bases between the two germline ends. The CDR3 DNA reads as TGTGCCTGGAGTGTTGTGAGAAACACCATATATTTT. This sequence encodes CAWSVVRNTIYF.

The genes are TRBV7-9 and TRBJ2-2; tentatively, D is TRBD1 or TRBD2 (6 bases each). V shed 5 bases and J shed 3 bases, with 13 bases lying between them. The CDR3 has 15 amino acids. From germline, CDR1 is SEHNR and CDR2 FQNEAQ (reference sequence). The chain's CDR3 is CASSRGGPYTGELFF. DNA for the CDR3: TGTGCCAGCAGCAGAGGGGGGCCTTACACCGGGGAGCTGTTTTTT.